This TCR beta chain was identified during a study of T cell responses to AZD1222 COVID-19 vaccine. Regarding the study as a whole: Just 5 or 6 AZD1222 recipients tested seropositive at baseline. Clonal diversity may have been underestimated in mostly white British donors. The reported proportion of spike-specific TCRs targeting unmutated variant regions was nearly half.

Comments on this clone: Its cognate antigen is unknown.

The germline gives CDR1 LGHNA, CDR2 YSLEER. CDR3 length: 16 residues. V was pared by 1 base and J by 0 bases, with 13 bases between. Only in-frame clones appear in the TCRdb table, and some are missing; sequencing was by immunoSEQ multiplex PCR. The table shows approximately 190,000 clones, with 90% to 95% occurring only once. This clonotype was obtained from an adult in good health. Sequenced material: peripheral blood, taken on day 0 of AZD1222 vaccination. The V call is TRBV4-3, the J call TRBJ2-7; no firm D call. CDR3 DNA: TGCGCCAGCAGCCAAGTCCACGACTTGAGCTCCTACGAGCAGTACTTC. Its translation is CASSQVHDLSSYEQYF.